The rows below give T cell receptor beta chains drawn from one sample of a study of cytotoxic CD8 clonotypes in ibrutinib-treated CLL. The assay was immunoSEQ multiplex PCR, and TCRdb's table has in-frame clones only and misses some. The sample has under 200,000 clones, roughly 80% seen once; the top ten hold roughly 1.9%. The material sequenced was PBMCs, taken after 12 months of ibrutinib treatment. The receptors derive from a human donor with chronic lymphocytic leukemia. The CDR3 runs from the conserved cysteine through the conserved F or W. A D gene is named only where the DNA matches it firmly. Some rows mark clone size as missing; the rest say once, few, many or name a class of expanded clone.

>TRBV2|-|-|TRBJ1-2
TGTGCCAGCAGTGAAGAGGAGGGGAACTATGGCTACACCTTC
CASSEEEGNYGYTF
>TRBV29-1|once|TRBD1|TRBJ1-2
TGCAGCGGTGGGACAGGACATGGCTACACCTTC
CSGGTGHGYTF
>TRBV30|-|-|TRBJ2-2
TGTGCCTGGAGTGTACGGGGGGCCGGTTACTACACCGGGGAGCTGTTTTTT
CAWSVRGAGYYTGELFF
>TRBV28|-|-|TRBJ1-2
TGTGCCAGCACAGGACCTACAGTGCTCGGCTACACCTTC
CASTGPTVLGYTF
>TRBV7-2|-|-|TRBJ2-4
TGTGCCAGCACAATGTATGGCAAAAACATTCAGTACTTC
CASTMYGKNIQYF
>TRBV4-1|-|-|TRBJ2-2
TGCGCCAGCAGCCCGACTAGTATGGGCACCGGGGAGCTGTTTTTT
CASSPTSMGTGELFF
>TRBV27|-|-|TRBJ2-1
TGTGCCAGCAGTCCACCTCCGGACAGATACAATGAGCAGTTCTTC
CASSPPPDRYNEQFF
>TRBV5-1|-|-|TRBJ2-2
TGCGCCAGCAGCGCCGGACTCGATAACACCGGGGAGCTGTTTTTT
CASSAGLDNTGELFF
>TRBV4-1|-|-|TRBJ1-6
TGCGCCAGCAGCCAAGCAGGGTTCAATTCACCCCTCCACTTT
CASSQAGFNSPLHF
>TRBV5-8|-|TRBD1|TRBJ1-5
TGTGCCAGCAGCCTAGGACAGGGTAGCAATCAGCCCCAGCATTTT
CASSLGQGSNQPQHF
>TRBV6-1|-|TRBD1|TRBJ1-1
TGTGCCAACTCCCGGACAGGGACGATGAACACTGAAGCTTTCTTT
CANSRTGTMNTEAFF
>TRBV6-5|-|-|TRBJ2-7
TGTGCTTCACAGGGAGGGGTATACGAGCAGTACTTC
CASQGGVYEQYF
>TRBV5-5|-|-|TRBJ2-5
TGTGCCAGCAGCTTGGCTGTGCAGGGGATTTCCCAAGAGACCCAGTACTTC
CASSLAVQGISQETQYF
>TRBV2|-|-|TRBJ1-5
TGTGCCAGCAGTACCGGGGACCCAAATCAGCCCCAGCATTTT
CASSTGDPNQPQHF
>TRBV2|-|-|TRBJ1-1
TGTGCCAGCACCCTGGAAAGGCAGCCGAACACTGAAGCTTTCTTT
CASTLERQPNTEAFF
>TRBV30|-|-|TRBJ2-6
TGTGCCTGGAGTGGTGGGATATCTGGGGCCAACGTCCTGACTTTC
CAWSGGISGANVLTF
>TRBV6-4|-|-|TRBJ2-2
TGTGCCAGCAGTGACTCGACGGAAGTCACCGGGGAGCTGTTTTTT
CASSDSTEVTGELFF
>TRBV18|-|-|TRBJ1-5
TGTGCCAGCTCACTCCTAAACCGGGACATCCGCAATCAGCCCCAGCATTTT
CASSLLNRDIRNQPQHF
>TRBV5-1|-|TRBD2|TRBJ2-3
TGCGCCAGCAGCTTGTCTACGGGAGGGACTAGCACAGATACGCAGTATTTT
CASSLSTGGTSTDTQYF
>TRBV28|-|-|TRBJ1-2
TGTGCCAGCAGTTTAAGATATGTGATAGATGGCTACACCTTC
CASSLRYVIDGYTF
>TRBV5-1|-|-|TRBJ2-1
TGCGCCAGCAGCAACGCCGGGGCCGTCGAGCAGTTCTTC
CASSNAGAVEQFF
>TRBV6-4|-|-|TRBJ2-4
TGTGCCAGCAGTGACTCGATAGCGCTAGCCAAAAACATTCAGTACTTC
CASSDSIALAKNIQYF
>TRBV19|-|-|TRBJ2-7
TGTGCCAGTAGTTCGGTCAGGGGAGCCTACGAGCAGTACTTC
CASSSVRGAYEQYF
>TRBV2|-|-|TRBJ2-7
TGTGCCAGCAGTGTAGACCGCAGGTACGAGCAGTACTTC
CASSVDRRYEQYF
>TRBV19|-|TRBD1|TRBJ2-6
TGTGCCAGTACTCTACTACCGGGACAGGGTTCTGGGGCCAACGTCCTGACTTTC
CASTLLPGQGSGANVLTF
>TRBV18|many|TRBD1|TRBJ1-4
TGTGCCAGCTCATTCGGACAGGGAGAAAAACTGTTTTTT
CASSFGQGEKLFF
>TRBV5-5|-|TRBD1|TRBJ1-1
TGTGCCAGCAGCTTGGGGGGGACAGGGAACACTGAAGCTTTCTTT
CASSLGGTGNTEAFF
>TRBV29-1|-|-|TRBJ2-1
TGCAGCGTTGAAGAGGGTAGGGGGCAGTTCTTC
CSVEEGRGQFF
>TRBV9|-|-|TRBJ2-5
TGTGCCAGCAGCCCACGCGCCTCTGAAGAGACCCAGTACTTC
CASSPRASEETQYF
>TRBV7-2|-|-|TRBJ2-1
TGTGCCAGCAGCTTAGGAATGGGGAACAATGAGCAGTTCTTC
CASSLGMGNNEQFF
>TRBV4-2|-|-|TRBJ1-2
TGTGCCAGCAGCCAAGATTATCGCCCGGGAGGGCGGTACGACTATGGCTACACCTTC
CASSQDYRPGGRYDYGYTF
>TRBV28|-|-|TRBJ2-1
TGTGCCAGCGCCAATAATAGGCAGTTCTTC
CASANNRQFF
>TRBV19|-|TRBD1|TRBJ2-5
TGTGCCAGTAGTGTGACAGGGGGCCTGGAGACCCAGTACTTC
CASSVTGGLETQYF
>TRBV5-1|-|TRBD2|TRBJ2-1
TGCGCCAGCAGCTCCGGGGGGGGATACAATGAGCAGTTCTTC
CASSSGGGYNEQFF
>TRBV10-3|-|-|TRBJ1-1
TGTGCCATCAAGGGGTTCGGGAACACTGAAGCTTTCTTT
CAIKGFGNTEAFF
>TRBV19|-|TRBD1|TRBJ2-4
TGTGCCAGTAGCCGCACAGGGGTGATTGACAAAAACATTCAGTACTTC
CASSRTGVIDKNIQYF
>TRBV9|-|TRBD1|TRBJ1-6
TGTGCCAGCAGCGTAGGGGGACAGGGTAATTCACCCCTCCACTTT
CASSVGGQGNSPLHF
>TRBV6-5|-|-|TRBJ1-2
TGTGCCAGCAGACCGTCGTCTAACTATGGCTACACCTTC
CASRPSSNYGYTF
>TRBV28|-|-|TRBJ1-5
TGTGCCAGCAGTTTGCCAGCCTCTAGCAATCAGCCCCAGCATTTT
CASSLPASSNQPQHF
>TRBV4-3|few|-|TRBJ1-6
TGCGCCAGCAGCCAAGATACCGGGAAGGGTAATTCACCCCTCCACTTT
CASSQDTGKGNSPLHF
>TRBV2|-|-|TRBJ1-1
TGTGCCAGCAGTCTTGGAGGGTTGGTCTCTGAAGCTTTCTTT
CASSLGGLVSEAFF
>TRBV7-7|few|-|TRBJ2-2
TGTGCCAGCAGCTTGACGGGGCCGGACACCGGGGAGCTGTTTTTT
CASSLTGPDTGELFF
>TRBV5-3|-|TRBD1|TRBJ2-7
TGTGCCAGAAGCAAATCCGGGACAGCCCCCCGACGCTACGAGCAGTACTTC
CARSKSGTAPRRYEQYF
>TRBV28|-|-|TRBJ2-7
TGTGCCAGCAACCAGGGCCGCTACGAGCAGTACTTC
CASNQGRYEQYF
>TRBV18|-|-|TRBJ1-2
TGTGCCAGCTCACCCAGTGGGAATAACTATGGCTACACCTTC
CASSPSGNNYGYTF
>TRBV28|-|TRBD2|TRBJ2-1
TGTGCCAGCACCCCCGGGACTAGCGGGATCAATGAGCAGTTCTTC
CASTPGTSGINEQFF